A selection of T cell receptor beta chains follows, all from one sample in a study of identical twins. TCRdb independently ran MiXCR on the 5' RACE reads; one entry per CDR3 protein. This sample yields approximately 890,000 distinct CDR3 sequences, of which 10% to 15% are seen a single time; 1.5% to 2% belongs to the top ten. This same sample was also part of a study on yellow fever vaccine responses in identical twins.

The specimen was PBMCs. The receptor set was obtained from a woman aged 18 to 35 in good health. Each CDR3 is given with its conserved first and last residue. The D gene is left open where the match is weak. Expanded clones get a size class; other rows say once, few or many, or leave the size out.

clone size,V gene,J gene,D gene,CDR3 protein,CDR3 DNA
NA,TRBV12-3/TRBV12-4,TRBJ1-3,NA,CASSLWVGSGNTIYF,TGTGCCAGCAGTTTATGGGTAGGGTCGGGAAACACCATATATTTT
few,TRBV5-1,TRBJ1-2,NA,CASRPDHNYGYTF,TGCGCCAGCAGACCAGATCATAACTATGGCTACACCTTC
many,TRBV28,TRBJ2-2,TRBD2,CASTGGTGELFF,TGTGCCAGCACGGGGGGCACCGGGGAGCTGTTTTTT
few,TRBV6-1,TRBJ1-6,NA,CASSEAARRSYNSPLHF,TGTGCCAGCAGTGAAGCGGCCCGGCGCTCCTATAATTCACCCCTCCACTTT
NA,TRBV5-1,TRBJ2-7,TRBD2,CASSLGGAGVVNEQYF,TGCGCCAGCAGCTTGGGTGGGGCGGGAGTTGTCAACGAGCAGTACTTC
many,TRBV6-5,TRBJ1-2,NA,CASSYGHGGGGYTF,TGTGCCAGCAGTTACGGGCACGGGGGGGGCGGCTACACCTTC
many,TRBV25-1,TRBJ1-2,NA,CASSQGEAYGYTF,TGTGCCAGCAGTCAGGGCGAGGCCTATGGCTACACCTTC
many,TRBV20-1,TRBJ1-1,NA,CSAREGGTEAFF,TGCAGTGCTAGAGAGGGAGGCACTGAAGCTTTCTTT
few,TRBV12-3/TRBV12-4,TRBJ2-1,NA,CASSFLRGLSYNEQFF,TGTGCCAGCAGTTTTTTGCGGGGGCTCTCCTACAATGAGCAGTTCTTC
NA,TRBV5-1,TRBJ2-5,NA,CASSPTGWRETQYF,TGCGCCAGCAGCCCCACCGGGTGGCGGGAGACCCAGTACTTC